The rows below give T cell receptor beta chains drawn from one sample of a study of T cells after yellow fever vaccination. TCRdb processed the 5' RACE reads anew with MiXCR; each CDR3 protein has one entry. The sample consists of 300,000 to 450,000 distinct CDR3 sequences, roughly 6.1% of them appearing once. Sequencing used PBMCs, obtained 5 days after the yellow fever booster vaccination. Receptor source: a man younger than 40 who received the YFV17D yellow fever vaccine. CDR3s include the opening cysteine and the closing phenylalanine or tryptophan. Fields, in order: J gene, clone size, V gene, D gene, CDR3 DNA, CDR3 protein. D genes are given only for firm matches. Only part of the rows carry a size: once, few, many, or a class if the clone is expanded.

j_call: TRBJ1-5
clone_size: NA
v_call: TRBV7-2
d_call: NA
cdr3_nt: TGTGCCAGCAGCTTAAGGCCAGGAGACAATCAGCCCCAGCATTTT
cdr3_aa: CASSLRPGDNQPQHF

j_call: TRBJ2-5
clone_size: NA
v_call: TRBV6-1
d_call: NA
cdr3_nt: TGTGCCAGCAGACCCCCCGGAGCTGGTTTTGAGATCCAGTACTTC
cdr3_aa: CASRPPGAGFEIQYF

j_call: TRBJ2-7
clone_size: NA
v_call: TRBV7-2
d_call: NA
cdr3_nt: TGTGCCAGCAGCTTAACCCGGACAGGGAGGGCTCTACGTTTCGAGCAGTACTTC
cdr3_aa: CASSLTRTGRALRFEQYF

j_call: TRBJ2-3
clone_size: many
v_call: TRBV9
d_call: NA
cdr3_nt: TGTGCCAGCAAACCGGGCGGGAGCACAGATACGCAGTATTTT
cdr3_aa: CASKPGGSTDTQYF

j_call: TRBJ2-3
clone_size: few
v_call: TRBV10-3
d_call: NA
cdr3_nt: TGTGCCATCAGTGATGACGCCACAGATACGCAGTATTTT
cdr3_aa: CAISDDATDTQYF

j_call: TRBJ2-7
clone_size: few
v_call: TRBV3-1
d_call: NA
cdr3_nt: TGTGCCAGCAGCCAAGATCGGCGGGGCGAGCAGTACTTC
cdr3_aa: CASSQDRRGEQYF

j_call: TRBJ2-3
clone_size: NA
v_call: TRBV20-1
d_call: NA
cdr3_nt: TGCAGTGCTAAACCGGACACAGATACGCAGTATTTT
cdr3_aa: CSAKPDTDTQYF

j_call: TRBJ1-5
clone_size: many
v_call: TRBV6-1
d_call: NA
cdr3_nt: TGTGCCAGCACCCATAATACAGGGTTTCAGCCCCAGCATTTT
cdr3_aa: CASTHNTGFQPQHF

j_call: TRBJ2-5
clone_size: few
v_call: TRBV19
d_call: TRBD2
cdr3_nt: TGTGCCAGTAGCTCATCCAGGGGACTAGCGGGGGAGACCCAGTACTTC
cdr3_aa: CASSSSRGLAGETQYF

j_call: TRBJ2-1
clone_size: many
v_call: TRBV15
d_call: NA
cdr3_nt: TGTGCCACCAGCAGAGATCGCCAGGATGAGCAGTTCTTC
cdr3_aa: CATSRDRQDEQFF

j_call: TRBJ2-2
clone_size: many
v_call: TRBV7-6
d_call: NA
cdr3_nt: TGTGCCAGCAGCTGGACGCGGGATGGGACCGGGGAGCTGTTTTTT
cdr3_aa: CASSWTRDGTGELFF

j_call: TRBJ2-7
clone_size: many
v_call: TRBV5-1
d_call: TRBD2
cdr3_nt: TGTGCCAGCAGCTTAGCGGGAACCTACGAGCAGTACTTC
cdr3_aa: CASSLAGTYEQYF

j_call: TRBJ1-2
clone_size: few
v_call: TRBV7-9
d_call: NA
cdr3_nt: TGTGCCAGCAGCTCCCAGGGGCTGGATGGCTACACCTTC
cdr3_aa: CASSSQGLDGYTF

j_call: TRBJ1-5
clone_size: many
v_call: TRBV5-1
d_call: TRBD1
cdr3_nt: TGCGCCAGCAGGCTGGGACAGGGGAATCAGCCCCAGCATTTT
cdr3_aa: CASRLGQGNQPQHF

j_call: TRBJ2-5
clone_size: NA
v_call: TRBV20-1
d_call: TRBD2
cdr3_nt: TGCAGTGCTAGTATGGGGACTAGCCAAGGAGAGACCCAGTACTTC
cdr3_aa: CSASMGTSQGETQYF

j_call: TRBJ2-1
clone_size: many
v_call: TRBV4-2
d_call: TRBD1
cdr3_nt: TGTGCCAGCAGCCAAGAGGGGACAGGATTATCCGAGCAGTTCTTC
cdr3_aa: CASSQEGTGLSEQFF

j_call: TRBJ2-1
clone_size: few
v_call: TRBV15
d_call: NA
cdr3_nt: TGTGCCACCAGAGGATCCAGGGCAGAGGGTGAGCAGTTCTTC
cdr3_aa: CATRGSRAEGEQFF

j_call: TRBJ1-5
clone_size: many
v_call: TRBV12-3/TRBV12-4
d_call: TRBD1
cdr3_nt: TGTGCCAGCAGTCCCAGGGACAGAGGAACCCAGCATTTT
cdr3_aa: CASSPRDRGTQHF

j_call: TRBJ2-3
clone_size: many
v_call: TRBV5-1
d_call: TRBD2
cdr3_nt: TGCGCCAGCAGCTTGGCCCTAGCGGGAGGCGCAGATACGCAGTATTTT
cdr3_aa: CASSLALAGGADTQYF

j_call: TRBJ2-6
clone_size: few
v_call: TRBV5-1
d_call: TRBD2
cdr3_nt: TGCGCCAGCAGCCTAGCCCCGGGACTAGTCAGATCCGGGGCCAACGTCCTGACTTTC
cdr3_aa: CASSLAPGLVRSGANVLTF

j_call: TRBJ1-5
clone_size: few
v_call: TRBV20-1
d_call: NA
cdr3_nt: TGCAGTGCTAGGGGCCTCGGAAATAGCAATCAGCCCCAGCATTTT
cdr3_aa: CSARGLGNSNQPQHF

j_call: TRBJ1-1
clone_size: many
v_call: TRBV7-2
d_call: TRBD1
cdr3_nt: TGTGCCAGCAGCTCGCCGGGACAGGGATATACTGAAGCTTTCTTT
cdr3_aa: CASSSPGQGYTEAFF

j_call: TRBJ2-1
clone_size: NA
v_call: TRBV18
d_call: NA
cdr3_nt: TGTGCCAGCTCACCCGGGCTGAGGAGCTCCTACAATGAGCAGTTCTTC
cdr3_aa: CASSPGLRSSYNEQFF

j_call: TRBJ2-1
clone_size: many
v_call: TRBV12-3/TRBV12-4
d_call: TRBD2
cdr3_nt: TGTGCCAGCAGCATCGTACTAGCGGGAGTCCTCAATGAGCAGTTCTTC
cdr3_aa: CASSIVLAGVLNEQFF

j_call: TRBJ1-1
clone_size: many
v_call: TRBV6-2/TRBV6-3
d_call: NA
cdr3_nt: TGTGCCAGCAGTTACGCGAAATATAGTACTGAAGCTTTCTTT
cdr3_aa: CASSYAKYSTEAFF

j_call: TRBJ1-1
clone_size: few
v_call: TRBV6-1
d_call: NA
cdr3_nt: TGTGCCAGCAACAGTCGGGGCGGTACACGGGACACTGAAGCTTTCTTT
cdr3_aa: CASNSRGGTRDTEAFF

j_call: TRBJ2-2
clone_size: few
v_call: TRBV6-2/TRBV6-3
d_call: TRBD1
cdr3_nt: TGTGCCAGCAGTTACTTCCAGGGGGCGCCCACCGGGGAGCTGTTTTTT
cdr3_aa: CASSYFQGAPTGELFF

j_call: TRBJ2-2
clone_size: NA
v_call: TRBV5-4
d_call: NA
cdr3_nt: TGTGCCAGCAGGTTGATGTATGGCGGGGAGCTGTTTTTT
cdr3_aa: CASRLMYGGELFF

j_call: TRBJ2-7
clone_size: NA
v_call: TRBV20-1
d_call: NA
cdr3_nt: TGCAGTGCTAGAGATTTGACCCGAGGGCTAAACGAGCAGTACTTC
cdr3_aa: CSARDLTRGLNEQYF

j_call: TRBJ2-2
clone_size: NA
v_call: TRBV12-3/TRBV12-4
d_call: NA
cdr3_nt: TGTGCCAGCAGCGAGGGTGCCGGGGAGCTGTTTTTT
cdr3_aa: CASSEGAGELFF